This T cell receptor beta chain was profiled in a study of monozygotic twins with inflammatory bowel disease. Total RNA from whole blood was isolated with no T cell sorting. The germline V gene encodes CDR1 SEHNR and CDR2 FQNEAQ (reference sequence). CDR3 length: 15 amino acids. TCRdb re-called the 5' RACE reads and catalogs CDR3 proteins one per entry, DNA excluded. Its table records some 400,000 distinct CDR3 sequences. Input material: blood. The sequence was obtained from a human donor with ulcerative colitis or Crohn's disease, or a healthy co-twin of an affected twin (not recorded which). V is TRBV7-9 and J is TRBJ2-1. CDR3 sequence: CASSLGHRPYNEQFF.